What follows are 25 T cell receptor beta chains derived from one specimen sequenced in a study of blood T cells in healthy people across ages (dated by TCRdb to about 2015). Receptor amplification or capture employed 5' RACE. The sequencer listed for this sample is Illumina HiSeq 2500. A second PCR of 7 to 11 cycles was performed with a sample-barcoded 5' primer and a J-beta primer mix. The public sequencing data were trimmed at Q25 with fastp and processed into clonotypes with MiXCR by TCRdb, which kept only in-frame beta chains. Merged by CDR3 protein, the rows form single entries marked with the most common genes and DNA. The sample table shows 920,000 or so distinct CDR3 sequences, and around 43% are seen once. 15% to 20% of the sample is taken by the ten largest. The specimen was blood. All receptors come from a woman aged 60 to 75 in good health.

The V call is TRBV9, the J call TRBJ2-7; D uncertain. Trimming pared 0 bases from V and 3 bases from J, leaving 10 bases between. The CDR3 length is 14 residues. The V gene's germline CDR1 is SGDLS and CDR2 YYNGEE. This CDR3 is CASSVAGGCYEQYF. In nucleotides, the CDR3 is TGTGCCAGCAGCGTAGCGGGTGGCTGCTACGAGCAGTACTTC. The entire variable domain, with the rest obtained from reference TRBV9 and TRBJ2-7, is as follows: DSGVTQTPKHLITATGQRVTLRCSPRSGDLSVYWYQQSLDQGLQFLIQYYNGEERAKGNILERFSAQQFPDLHSELNLSSLELGDSALYFCASSVAGGCYEQYFGPGTRLTVT.

This clonotype was detected only a few times. The chain carries TRBV3-1 and TRBJ1-2, with 8 bases that match TRBD1. V shed 4 bases and J 6 bases; nucleotides not matched to a gene: 4. The length of the CDR3 is 13 residues. Germline CDR1 and CDR2: LGHDT and YNNKEL (reference sequence). CDR3 region: CASSLGQGDGYTF. The CDR3 bases are TGTGCCAGCAGCCTTGGACAGGGTGATGGCTACACCTTC.

The chain couples TRBV9 to TRBJ2-1; maybe TRBD1 (6 bases). V was clipped by 0 bases and J by 7 bases, with 20 bases between them. The CDR3 spans 17 residues. CDR1 is SGDLS, CDR2 YYNGEE, per germline. The CDR3 loop reads CASSVAMWSEGENEQFF. The CDR3 DNA reads TGTGCCAGCAGCGTAGCTATGTGGAGCGAGGGGGAGAATGAGCAGTTCTTC.

The chain is built from TRBV10-3 and TRBJ2-1; possibly TRBD2 for D (6 bases). Trimming stripped 2 bases from V and 6 bases from J, with 11 bases between. CDR1 and CDR2 (germline): ENHRY, SYGVKD. The CDR3 is 14 residues long. The CDR3 DNA sequence: TGTGCCATCAGTGAGGTCGGGAGTTCCAATGAGCAGTTCTTC. It yields the protein CAISEVGSSNEQFF.

There are many counts of this clonotype. The chain carries TRBV6-1 and TRBJ1-2; 10 bases match TRBD1. Germline lookup yields CDR1 MNHNS and CDR2 SASEGT. This CDR3 has 15 residues. V was clipped by 6 bases and J by 3 bases; unmatched bases: 7. CDR3 amino acids: CASSGQGVKYYGYTF. The CDR3 nucleotides are TGTGCCAGCAGCGGACAGGGGGTGAAATACTATGGCTACACCTTC.

This clonotype was seen a handful of times. V and J are TRBV5-6 and TRBJ2-4; TRBD2 agrees at 12 bases. V shed 4 bases, J shed 5 bases, and the junction held 7 bases outside the gene matches. The CDR3 is 16 amino acids. Germline CDR1 SGHDT, CDR2 YYEEEE. CDR3 residues: CASSEGLAGLQNIQYF. The CDR3 DNA reads as TGTGCCAGCAGCGAGGGACTAGCGGGTCTCCAAAACATTCAGTACTTC.

The table lists this clonotype with a count of one. The rearrangement joins TRBV4-1 to TRBJ2-3; a weak D match, TRBD2 (5 bases). The CDR3 length is 12 residues. CDR1 and CDR2 from the germline V gene are MGHRA and YSYEKL. With 4 bases removed from V and 6 bases from J, the gap between germline ends came to 8 bases. The chain's CDR3 is CASSRRDDTQYF. In nucleotides, the CDR3 is TGCGCCAGCAGCCGCCGGGATGATACGCAGTATTTT.

J is TRBJ2-3 and V is TRBV11-3, with D possibly TRBD2 on 5 matching bases. Germline CDR1 is SGHNT and CDR2 is YENEEA. V lost 5 bases to trimming and J lost 0 bases, with 24 bases between them. The CDR3 totals 19 residues. This CDR3 reads CASSLTRTGGLASTDTQYF. DNA of the CDR3: TGTGCCAGCAGCCTCACACGGACTGGCGGCCTAGCTAGCACAGATACGCAGTATTTT.

The rearrangement uses TRBV5-6 and TRBJ2-1; D gene uncertain. Germline V lookup: CDR1 SGHDT, CDR2 YYEEEE. This CDR3 spans 12 amino acids. V shed 4 bases and J shed 8 bases, with 10 bases lying between them. The CDR3 region has the DNA TGTGCCAGCAGCGGATTAAGCGATGAGCAGTTCTTC. Translating gives CASSGLSDEQFF.

This clonotype was counted a few times. V is TRBV7-2 and J is TRBJ2-1; 11 bases agree with TRBD1. The junction had 6 bases not matched to a gene; V was cut back by 5 bases and J by 6 bases. This CDR3 contains 15 residues. Germline V gives CDR1 SGHTA, CDR2 FQGNSA. The CDR3 sequence: CASSAGQGAINEQFF. The CDR3 coding sequence is TGTGCCAGCAGCGCAGGACAGGGGGCCATCAATGAGCAGTTCTTC.

The CDR3 region has the DNA TGTGCCAGCGCGAACCTAGAGACTCAGGGTGAGGGAGAGTACTTC. It specifies CASANLETQGEGEYF. This chain connects TRBV12-3 or TRBV12-4 to TRBJ2-5, with D perhaps matching TRBD1 or TRBD2 (5 bases each). V was pared by 8 bases and J by 12 bases, with 28 bases between. The CDR3 has 15 amino acids.

This clonotype came up a few times. J is TRBJ2-5 and V is TRBV4-1, with D hard to call. V lost 1 base to trimming and J lost 4 bases, with 7 bases between them. CDR3 length: 13 residues. Germline V gene sequence: CDR1 MGHRA, CDR2 YSYEKL. CDR3 in DNA: TGCGCCAGCAGCCAAGTGGCCGGAGAGACCCAGTACTTC. Translation: CASSQVAGETQYF.

The chain carries TRBV7-9 and TRBJ2-7, with 15 bases aligning to TRBD2. From germline, CDR1 is SEHNR and CDR2 FQNEAQ (reference sequence). Trimming at V came to 3 bases and at J to 7 bases, leaving 16 bases not matched to a gene. This CDR3 has 19 amino acids. The CDR3 nucleotides are TGTGCCAGCAGCTTCTCGTCGGGACTAGCGGGAGGTCACGGGGGGGAGCAGTACTTC. As protein: CASSFSSGLAGGHGGEQYF.

This chain connects TRBV5-1 to TRBJ2-1; D is possibly TRBD2 (6 bases). Per germline, CDR1 SGHRS and CDR2 YFSETQ. The CDR3 has 16 residues. The V gene lost 0 bases and the J gene lost 4 bases, with 14 bases spanning the gap. The CDR3 region is CASSLVAGPVYNEQFF. CDR3 in DNA: TGCGCCAGCAGCTTGGTGGCGGGACCGGTTTACAATGAGCAGTTCTTC.

In the case of this clonotype: The germline gene is not matched at one end of the junction; a read error may be the cause. The gene calls are TRBV14 and TRBJ2-1; perhaps D is TRBD1 or TRBD2 (5 bases each). CDR1 SGHDN and CDR2 FVKESK come from the germline V gene. The CDR3 covers 14 residues. CDR3 DNA sequence: TGCGCCAGCAGCCAAAGGGACGGGGACAATGAGCAGTTCTTC. Its translation: CASSQRDGDNEQFF.

This clonotype was counted a single time. This chain uses TRBV7-9 with TRBJ1-1, with D unresolved. CDR3 length: 14 amino acids. Deletions cut 8 bases from V and 4 bases from J, with 17 bases between. Germline lookup yields CDR1 SEHNR and CDR2 FQNEAQ (reference sequence). CDR3 in amino acids: CASAIFRQTTEAFF. The CDR3 DNA sequence: TGTGCCAGCGCCATTTTTCGGCAGACCACTGAAGCTTTCTTT. Combining the CDR3 with reference TRBV7-9 and TRBJ1-1 gives the whole variable domain DTGVSQNPRHKITKRGQNVTFRCDPISEHNRLYWYRQTLGQGPEFLTYFQNEAQLEKSRLLSDRFSAERPKGSFSTLEIQRTEQGDSAMYLCASAIFRQTTEAFFGQGTRLTVV.

J is TRBJ1-4 and V is TRBV4-1; 10 positions agree with TRBD1. Per germline, CDR1 MGHRA and CDR2 YSYEKL. The CDR3 has 15 residues. V was clipped by 2 bases and J by 6 bases; unmatched bases: 3. The CDR3 spells CASSQLGQGDEKLFF. DNA for the CDR3: TGCGCCAGCAGCCAATTAGGACAGGGGGATGAAAAACTGTTTTTT.

This clonotype has more than one count but fewer than ten. This chain joins TRBV29-1 and TRBJ2-2; perhaps D is TRBD1 or TRBD2 (6 bases each). V was cut by 3 bases and J by 5 bases, with 13 bases left in between. Germline V gives CDR1 SQVTM, CDR2 ANQGSEA. The CDR3 sequence is 14 residues long. The CDR3 sequence is CSVDPGAGTGELFF. CDR3 coding DNA: TGCAGCGTTGACCCGGGGGCGGGAACCGGGGAGCTGTTTTTT.

The gene calls are TRBV3-1 and TRBJ2-3; no clear D gene. Germline-derived CDR1 and CDR2 are LGHDT and YNNKEL (reference sequence). V shed 2 bases and J shed 0 bases, with 12 bases lying between them. CDR3 length: 16 amino acids. The DNA of the CDR3 is TGTGCCAGCAGCCAAAAAGGCCCGGCTAGCACAGATACGCAGTATTTT. Encoded protein: CASSQKGPASTDTQYF.

The chain has TRBV24-1 and TRBJ2-3; D might be TRBD2 (6 bases). The germline gives CDR1 KGHDR, CDR2 SFDVKD. The CDR3 is 14 residues long. Between the trimmed V and J ends, which lost 5 bases and 7 bases, there was a span of 15 bases. The CDR3: CATSAFAGGHTQYF. CDR3 DNA: TGTGCCACCAGTGCCTTCGCCGGGGGACATACGCAGTATTTT.

This clonotype was picked up a small number of times. This chain uses TRBV28 with TRBJ1-5; no clear D. The CDR3 has 13 amino acids. V was clipped by 2 bases and J by 3 bases, with 5 bases between them. The germline CDR1 and CDR2 sequences are MDHEN and SYDVKM. The CDR3 DNA reads as TGTGCCAGCAGTTTAATGGACAATCAGCCCCAGCATTTT. Translated: CASSLMDNQPQHF.

In its sample, this clonotype was seen once. The CDR3 protein is CASSLGGGVGDTQYF. The CDR3, as DNA: TGTGCCAGCAGCTTGGGAGGGGGTGTCGGAGATACCCAGTACTTC. J is TRBJ2-5 and V is TRBV5-8, with TRBD1 as a possible D gene (6 bases). This CDR3 region has 15 residues. The V end was cut by 0 bases, the J end by 8 bases, with 17 bases between. Germline V gives CDR1 SGHTS, CDR2 YDEGEE. Together with reference TRBV5-8 and TRBJ2-5, the CDR3 gives the full variable domain: EAGVTQSPTHLIKTRGQQATLRCSPISGHTSVYWYQQALGLGLQFLLWYDEGEERNRGNFPPRFSGRQFPNYSSELNVNALELEDSALYLCASSLGGGVGDTQYFGPGTRLLVL.

This clonotype was seen more than once but under ten times. The chain uses TRBV9 and TRBJ2-7, with TRBD1 as a possible D gene (7 bases). This CDR3 region has 15 residues. The germline V gene has CDR1 SGDLS and CDR2 YYNGEE. V was shortened by 4 bases and J by 0 bases, with 14 bases between the two germline ends. The CDR3 sequence is CASSNRQGLSYEQYF. The CDR3 bases are TGTGCCAGCAGCAATAGACAGGGACTCTCCTACGAGCAGTACTTC.

In the case of this clonotype: This sequence may be a read error, since a much larger clone differs from it by one base. The CDR3 DNA reads TGTGCCAGCAGTGAAATAGGGGGTAATGAGCAGTACTTC. Translation: CASSEIGGNEQYF. The gene calls are TRBV2 and TRBJ2-5; possible D gene TRBD1, 6 bases. Per the germline V gene, CDR1 is SNHLY and CDR2 is FYNNEI. Deletions cut 2 bases from V and 11 bases from J, with 15 bases between. This CDR3 region has 13 residues. Filled out from reference TRBV2 and TRBJ2-5, the complete variable domain reads EPEVTQTPSHQVTQMGQEVILRCVPISNHLYFYWYRQILGQKVEFLVSFYNNEISEKSEIFDDQFSVERPDGSNFTLKIRSTKLEDSAMYFCASSEIGGNEQYFGPGTRLLVL.

This clonotype turned up a few times. The V and J genes are TRBV12-3 or TRBV12-4 and TRBJ2-5; TRBD2 agrees at 8 bases. The CDR3 runs to 14 residues. Trimming at V came to 7 bases and at J to 4 bases, leaving 8 bases not matched to a gene. CDR3 in amino acids: CASKREGLAETQYF. The CDR3 DNA is TGTGCCAGCAAACGGGAGGGCCTTGCAGAGACCCAGTACTTC.